A selection of T cell receptor beta chains follows, all from one sample in a study of shared clonotypes between healthy human individuals. TCRdb's copy holds only in-frame clones and misses some; the assay was immunoSEQ multiplex PCR. Of about half a million clones in the sample, roughly 80% are singletons; the top ten hold roughly an eighth. Material for sequencing was PBMCs. Source of these receptors: a woman aged 40 to 55 in good health. Some clones in this sample may be carry-over from other donors' samples. Both conserved end residues are part of each CDR3. D genes are given only for firm matches. Clone size is given for some rows only: seen once, a few or many times, or a class if the clone is expanded.

J gene	CDR3 length	V gene	clone size	D gene	CDR3 DNA	CDR3 protein
TRBJ2-1	15	TRBV11-2	.	TRBD1	TGTGCCAGCAGTGCTGGGACAGGGTGGGACAATGAGCAGTTCTTC	CASSAGTGWDNEQFF
TRBJ2-7	16	TRBV9	.	.	TGTGCCAGCAGCGCGGGACTCTTCCGTTGGACCTACGAGCAGTACTTC	CASSAGLFRWTYEQYF
TRBJ2-2	14	TRBV11-2	once	.	TGTGCCAGCAGCTTAGATTTCTCGCGTTCGGAGCTGTTTTTT	CASSLDFSRSELFF
TRBJ1-1	18	TRBV4-1	.	.	TGCGCCAGCAGCCAAGGGGTTTGTCCTGGGATGATGAACACTGAAGCTTTCTTT	CASSQGVCPGMMNTEAFF
TRBJ2-3	15	TRBV5-1	few	.	TGCGCCAGCAGCTTGGCCGGACAGATCACAGATACGCAGTATTTT	CASSLAGQITDTQYF
TRBJ2-5	14	TRBV15	.	.	TGTGCCACCAGCAGCATCAGGGTCGGGGAGACCCAGTACTTC	CATSSIRVGETQYF
TRBJ1-1	15	TRBV7-2	.	.	TGTGCCAGCAGCTTAGCCCCATTGGTTAACACTGAAGCTTTCTTT	CASSLAPLVNTEAFF
TRBJ1-1	13	TRBV7-3	once	.	TGTGCCAGCAGCTTAAGCTTGAACACTGAAGCTTTCTTT	CASSLSLNTEAFF
TRBJ1-2	12	TRBV30	.	.	TGTGCCCAAGAGGGGGGATCCTATGGATACACCTTC	CAQEGGSYGYTF
TRBJ2-3	16	TRBV19	.	TRBD2	TGTGCCAGTAGTCCGGGACTAGCGCTTCTCACAGATACGCAGTATTTT	CASSPGLALLTDTQYF
TRBJ2-5	18	TRBV6-1	once	TRBD2	TGTGCCAGCAGTGAGAGGCTAGCGGGAGGCCATGACCAAGAGACCCAGTACTTC	CASSERLAGGHDQETQYF
TRBJ1-2	13	TRBV6-5	once	TRBD1	TGTGCCAGCAGACCCCCGGGACAGCGGTCAGGCACCTTC	CASRPPGQRSGTF
TRBJ1-4	17	TRBV7-9	once	.	TGTGCCAGCAGCTCCCCCGACACCGGTGCAACTAATGAAAAACTGTTTTTT	CASSSPDTGATNEKLFF
TRBJ1-1	14	TRBV28	few	.	TGTGCCAGCAGTTTATCGAGGGGGGGCACTGAAGCTTTCTTT	CASSLSRGGTEAFF
TRBJ2-1	16	TRBV9	.	TRBD2	TGTGCCAGCAGCGTAGCTGGTGGAGCGGGAGGCAATGAGCAGTTCTTC	CASSVAGGAGGNEQFF
TRBJ2-7	15	TRBV28	.	.	TGTGCCAGCAGTTTGAGGGGACAACTCACCTACGAGCAGTACTTC	CASSLRGQLTYEQYF
TRBJ2-5	15	TRBV5-1	.	.	TGCGCCAGCAGCACCCAAGGAGGATGGCAAGAGACCCAGTACTTC	CASSTQGGWQETQYF
TRBJ2-3	12	TRBV9	many	.	TGTGCCAGCAGCATTCAGGGAGATACGCAGTATTTT	CASSIQGDTQYF
TRBJ2-5	13	TRBV29-1	.	TRBD1	TGCAGCGGCGGGGACAGGGGGAGGGGGACCCAGTACTTC	CSGGDRGRGTQYF
TRBJ1-4	15	TRBV5-1	.	TRBD1	TGCGCCAGCAGCACCGGGACAGGGTCAAGTGAAAAACTGTTTTTT	CASSTGTGSSEKLFF
TRBJ2-5	18	TRBV6-1	many	TRBD2	TGTGCCAGCAGTGACGGGTTGGAGCGGGAGTACCGCCAAGAGACCCAGTACTTC	CASSDGLEREYRQETQYF
TRBJ1-2	13	TRBV10-1	.	.	TGCGCCAGCAGTGAGCTGCAGGGCCATGGCTACACCTTC	CASSELQGHGYTF
TRBJ1-1	12	TRBV6-1	.	TRBD1	TGTGCCAGCAGTACAGGGGAGACTGAAGCTTTCTTT	CASSTGETEAFF
TRBJ2-2	15	TRBV6-1	.	.	TGTGCCAGCAGTGAAATAGCGGATAGCACCGGGGAGCTGTTTTTT	CASSEIADSTGELFF
TRBJ2-7	12	TRBV7-2	.	TRBD1	TGTGCCAGCAGCCCACAGGGGAACGAGCAGTACTTC	CASSPQGNEQYF
TRBJ1-1	14	TRBV30	.	TRBD1	TGTGCCTCCCACAGGGGGCGGATGAACACTGAAGCTTTCTTT	CASHRGRMNTEAFF
TRBJ1-2	13	TRBV11-2	.	TRBD1	TGTGCCAGCAGCATCGGACAGGGCTATGGCTACACCTTC	CASSIGQGYGYTF
TRBJ2-1	15	TRBV7-7	.	.	TGTGCCAGCAGCTTAGACTACCCCGGGGAGAATGAGCAGTTCTTC	CASSLDYPGENEQFF
TRBJ2-5	15	TRBV28	.	TRBD1	TGTGCCAGCAGTACCCCCGGGACAGCCCAAGAGACCCAGTACTTC	CASSTPGTAQETQYF
TRBJ1-1	13	TRBV5-1	.	.	TGCGCCAGCAGCTTAGGCCCTACAGCTGAAGCTTTCTTT	CASSLGPTAEAFF
TRBJ2-3	15	TRBV27	.	TRBD2	TGTGCCAGCAGTTTAATAGCGGGAGGCACAGATACGCAGTATTTT	CASSLIAGGTDTQYF
TRBJ2-7	15	TRBV15	once	.	TGTGCCACCAGCGGAGAGAGAGGGAGCTCCTACGAGCAGTACTTC	CATSGERGSSYEQYF
TRBJ1-2	14	TRBV27	few	.	TGTGCCAGCAGGCTCCGGGACGGAAGCTATGGCTACACCTTC	CASRLRDGSYGYTF
TRBJ2-1	14	TRBV30	.	TRBD2	TGTGCCTGGAGGGAGGCGGGAGGGCCTCCGCTCGGGTTCTTC	CAWREAGGPPLGFF
TRBJ2-5	16	TRBV7-2	few	.	TGTGCCAGCAGCCCCCACGCGGTACAGGACCAAGAGACCCAGTACTTC	CASSPHAVQDQETQYF
TRBJ2-7	17	TRBV4-1	.	TRBD2	TGCGCCAGCAGCCAAGTCTGGCTAGCGGACCGAACCTACGAGCAGTACTTC	CASSQVWLADRTYEQYF
TRBJ2-5	14	TRBV30	.	.	TGTGCCTGGAGTGTGAAGGGGGGAATAGAGACCCAGTACTTC	CAWSVKGGIETQYF
TRBJ2-2	13	TRBV7-2	.	TRBD1	TGTGCCAGCAGCTCGGGACAGCCCGGGGAGCTGTTTTTT	CASSSGQPGELFF
TRBJ2-7	15	TRBV6-5	many	.	TGTGCCAGCAGTGGACCGGGACACCTCTCCTACGAGCAGTACTTC	CASSGPGHLSYEQYF
TRBJ2-7	15	TRBV6-6	few	.	TGTGCCAGCAGTTCCCCTAGCGTAAGCTCCTACGAGCAGTACTTC	CASSSPSVSSYEQYF
TRBJ2-7	13	TRBV9	.	.	TGTGCCAGCAGCGTCGGTAGCCAGGGCGAGCAGTACTTC	CASSVGSQGEQYF
TRBJ2-5	16	TRBV15	.	.	TGTGCCACCAGCAGAGATAGGACGGTGGGGGAAGAGACCCAGTACTTC	CATSRDRTVGEETQYF
TRBJ2-2	19	TRBV7-9	.	TRBD2	TGTGCCAGCAGCTCATCTTCAGGGCGGGAGGGCCAGAACACCGGGGAGCTGTTTTTT	CASSSSSGREGQNTGELFF
TRBJ2-7	13	TRBV10-2	.	TRBD2	TGCGCCAGCATGTTAGCGGGACTATACGAGCAGTACTTC	CASMLAGLYEQYF
TRBJ2-1	13	TRBV5-6	.	.	TGTGCCAGCAGCCGGGGTATCGGCTTTGAGCAGTTCTTC	CASSRGIGFEQFF
TRBJ1-4	15	TRBV2	.	.	TGTGCCAGCCACTGGACAGTTGCAACTAATGAAAAACTGTTTTTT	CASHWTVATNEKLFF